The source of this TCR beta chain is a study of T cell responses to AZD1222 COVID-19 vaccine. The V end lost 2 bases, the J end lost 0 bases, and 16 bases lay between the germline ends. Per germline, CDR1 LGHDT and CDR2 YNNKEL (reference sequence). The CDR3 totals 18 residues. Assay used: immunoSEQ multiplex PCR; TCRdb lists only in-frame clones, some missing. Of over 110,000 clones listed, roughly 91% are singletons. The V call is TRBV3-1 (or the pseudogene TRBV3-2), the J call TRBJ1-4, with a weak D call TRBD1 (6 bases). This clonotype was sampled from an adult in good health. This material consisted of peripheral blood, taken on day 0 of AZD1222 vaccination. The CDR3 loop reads CASSQSSGGAATNEKLFF. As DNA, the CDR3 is TGTGCCAGCAGCCAATCAAGCGGGGGGGCCGCAACTAATGAAAAACTGTTTTTT.